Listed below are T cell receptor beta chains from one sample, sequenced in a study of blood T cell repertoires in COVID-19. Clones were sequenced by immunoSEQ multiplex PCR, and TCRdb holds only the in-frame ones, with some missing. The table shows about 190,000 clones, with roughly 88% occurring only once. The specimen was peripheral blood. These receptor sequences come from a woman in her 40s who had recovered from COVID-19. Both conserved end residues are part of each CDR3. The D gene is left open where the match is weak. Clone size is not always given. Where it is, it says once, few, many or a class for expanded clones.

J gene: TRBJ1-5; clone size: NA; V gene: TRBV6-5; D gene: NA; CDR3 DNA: TGTGCCAGCAGAAGTGACTCTTCGCCTCAGCCCCAGCATTTT; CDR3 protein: CASRSDSSPQPQHF
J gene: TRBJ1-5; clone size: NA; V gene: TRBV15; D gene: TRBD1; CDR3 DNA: TGTGCCACCAACCCGGGACAGGGCAATCAGCCCCAGCATTTT; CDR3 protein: CATNPGQGNQPQHF
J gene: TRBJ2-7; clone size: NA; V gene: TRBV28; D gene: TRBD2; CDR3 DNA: TGTGCCAGCAGTTCAAAACGGGACTACCACTACGAGCAGTACTTC; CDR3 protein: CASSSKRDYHYEQYF
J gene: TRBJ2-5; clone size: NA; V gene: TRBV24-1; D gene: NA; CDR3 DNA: TGTGCCACCAGTGATCCCGGTCTGTACCAAGAGACCCAGTACTTC; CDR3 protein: CATSDPGLYQETQYF
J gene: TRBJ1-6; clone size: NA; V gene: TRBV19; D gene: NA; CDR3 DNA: TGTGCCAGTAGTACGAGGACAGATAATTCACCCCTCCACTTT; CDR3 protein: CASSTRTDNSPLHF
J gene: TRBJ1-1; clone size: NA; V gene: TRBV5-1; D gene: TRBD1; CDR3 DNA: TGCGCCAGCAGGGGGACAGTTGAAAACACTGAAGCTTTCTTT; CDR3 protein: CASRGTVENTEAFF
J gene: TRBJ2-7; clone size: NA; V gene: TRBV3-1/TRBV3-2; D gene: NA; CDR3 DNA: TGTGCCAGCAGCCAAGAACTCGGAGGGCAGTACTTC; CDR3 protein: CASSQELGGQYF
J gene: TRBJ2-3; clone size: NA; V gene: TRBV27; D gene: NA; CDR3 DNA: TGTGCCAGCAGTTTCAATTTCCCAGATACGCAGTATTTT; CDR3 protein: CASSFNFPDTQYF
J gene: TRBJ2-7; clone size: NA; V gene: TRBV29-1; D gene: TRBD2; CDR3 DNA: TGCAGCGTTGAAGATCCGGGGACTAGCGGGAGGCTCGAGCAGTACTTC; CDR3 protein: CSVEDPGTSGRLEQYF
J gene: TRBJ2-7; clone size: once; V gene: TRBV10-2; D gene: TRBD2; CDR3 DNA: TGCGCCAGCAGTGAGGATACCGGGACTAGACTCAAATCCCACTCCTACGAGCAGTACTTC; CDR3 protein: CASSEDTGTRLKSHSYEQYF
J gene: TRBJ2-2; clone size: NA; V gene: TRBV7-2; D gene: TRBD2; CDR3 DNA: TGTGCCAGCAGCTTAGCCGCTAGCGGGGGCCCCGGGGAGCTGTTTTTT; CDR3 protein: CASSLAASGGPGELFF
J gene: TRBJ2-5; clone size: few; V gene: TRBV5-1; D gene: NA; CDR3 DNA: TGCGCCAGCAGCTTGACAGGTAGAGAAGAGACCCAGTACTTC; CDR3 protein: CASSLTGREETQYF
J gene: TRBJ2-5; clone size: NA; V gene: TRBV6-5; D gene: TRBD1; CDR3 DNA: TGTGCCAGCGGTCGACAGGGGGAGACCCAGTACTTC; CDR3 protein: CASGRQGETQYF
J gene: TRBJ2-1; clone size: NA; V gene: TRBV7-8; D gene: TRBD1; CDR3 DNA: TGTGCCAGCAGCTTAAATTCTCTAGGGGGCGTGAAGTTCTTC; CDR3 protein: CASSLNSLGGVKFF
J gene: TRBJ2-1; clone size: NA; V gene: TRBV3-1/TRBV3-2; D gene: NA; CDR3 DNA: TGTGCCAGCAGCCACACTAGCAAGAGCTCCTACAATGAGCAGTTCTTC; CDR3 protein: CASSHTSKSSYNEQFF
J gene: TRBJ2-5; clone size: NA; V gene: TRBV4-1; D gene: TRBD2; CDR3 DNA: TGCGCCAGCAGCCTGGGACTAGCGGGAGGATGGGAGACCCAGTACTTC; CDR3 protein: CASSLGLAGGWETQYF
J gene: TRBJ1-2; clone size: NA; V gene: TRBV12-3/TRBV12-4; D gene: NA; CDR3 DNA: TGTGCCAGCAGTTTGCGTACGGGATATGGCTACACCTTC; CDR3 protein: CASSLRTGYGYTF
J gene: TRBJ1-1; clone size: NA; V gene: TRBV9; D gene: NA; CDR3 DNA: TGTGCCAGCAGCCCAGACACTTTGGCCGTACCGACTGAAGCTTTCTTT; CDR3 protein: CASSPDTLAVPTEAFF
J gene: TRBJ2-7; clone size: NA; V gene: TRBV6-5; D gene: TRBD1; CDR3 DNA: TGTGCCAGCAGTTACTCGTGGGGACAGGGCTACGAGCAGTACTTC; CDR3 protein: CASSYSWGQGYEQYF
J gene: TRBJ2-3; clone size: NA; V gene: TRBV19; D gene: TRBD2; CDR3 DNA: TGTGCCAGTAGTTGGGGGACTACATCAGATACGCAGTATTTT; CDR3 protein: CASSWGTTSDTQYF
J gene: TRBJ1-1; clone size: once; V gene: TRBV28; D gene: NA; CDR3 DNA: TGTGCCAGCAGTTTTACAGGGAGAACTGAAGCTTTCTTT; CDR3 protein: CASSFTGRTEAFF
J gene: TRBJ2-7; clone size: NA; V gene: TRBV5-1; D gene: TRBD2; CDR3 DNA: TGCGCCAGCAGCTTGGCCAAGGGGACTAACCCCTACGAGCAGTACTTC; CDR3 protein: CASSLAKGTNPYEQYF
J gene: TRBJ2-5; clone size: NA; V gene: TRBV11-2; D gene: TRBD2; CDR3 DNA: TGTGCCAGCAGCTTAGAGAGCGGGAGGGTGGAGACCCAGTACTTC; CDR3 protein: CASSLESGRVETQYF
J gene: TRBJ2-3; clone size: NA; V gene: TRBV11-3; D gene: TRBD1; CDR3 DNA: TGTGCCAGCAGCTTACGTGCAGGGGGCGGAAGCACAGATACGCAGTATTTT; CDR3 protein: CASSLRAGGGSTDTQYF
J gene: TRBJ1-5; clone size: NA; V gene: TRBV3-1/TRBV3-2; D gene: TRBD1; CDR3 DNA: TGTGCCAGCAGCCGTGGACAGGGGCAAAGCAATCAGCCCCAGCATTTT; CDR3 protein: CASSRGQGQSNQPQHF
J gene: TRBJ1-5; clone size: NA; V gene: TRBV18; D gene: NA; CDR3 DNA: TGTGCCAGCTCACTAGAGAGCAATCAGCCCCAGCATTTT; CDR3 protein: CASSLESNQPQHF
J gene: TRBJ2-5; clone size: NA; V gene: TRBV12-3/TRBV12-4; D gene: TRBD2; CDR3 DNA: TGTGCCAGCAGAATACGGGAGGGAGAGACCCAGTACTTC; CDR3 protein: CASRIREGETQYF
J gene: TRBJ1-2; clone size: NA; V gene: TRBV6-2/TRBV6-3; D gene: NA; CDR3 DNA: TGTGCCAGCAGCTATGGACAGCTCTATGGCTACACCTTC; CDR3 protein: CASSYGQLYGYTF
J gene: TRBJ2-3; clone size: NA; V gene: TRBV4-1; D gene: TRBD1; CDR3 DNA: TGCGCCAGCAGCCAAGAATCCGTTATTGACAGGGACACAGATACGCAGTATTTT; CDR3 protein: CASSQESVIDRDTDTQYF
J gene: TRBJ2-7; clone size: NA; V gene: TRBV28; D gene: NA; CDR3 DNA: TGTGCCAGCAGCATCGTGAGATACGAGCAGTACTTC; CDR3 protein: CASSIVRYEQYF
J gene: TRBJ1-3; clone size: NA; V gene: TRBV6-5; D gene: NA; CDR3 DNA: TGTGCCAGCAGTTACTCGCGTCCTATCTCTGGAAACACCATATATTTT; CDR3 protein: CASSYSRPISGNTIYF
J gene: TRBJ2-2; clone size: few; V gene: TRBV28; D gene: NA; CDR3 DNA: TGTGCCAGCAGTTTATCGGACACCGGGGAGCTGTTTTTT; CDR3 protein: CASSLSDTGELFF
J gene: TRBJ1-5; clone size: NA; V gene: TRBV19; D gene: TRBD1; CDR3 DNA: TGTGCCAGTAGTAAACAGGGGTCTTCGAGGCCCCAGCATTTT; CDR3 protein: CASSKQGSSRPQHF
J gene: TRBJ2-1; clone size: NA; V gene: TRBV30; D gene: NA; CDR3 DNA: TGTGCCTGGAGTGCACAGGGATTAGCGGGCAATGAGCAGTTCTTC; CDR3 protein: CAWSAQGLAGNEQFF
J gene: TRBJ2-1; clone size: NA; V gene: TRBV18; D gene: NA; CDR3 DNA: TGTGCCAGCTCACCACGCGTACAGGGAAGTTACAATGAGCAGTTCTTC; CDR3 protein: CASSPRVQGSYNEQFF
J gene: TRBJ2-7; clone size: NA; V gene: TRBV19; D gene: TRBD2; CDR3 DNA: TGTGCCAGTAGTGACGGGACTAGCGGGAGAGGTAGCGAGCAGTACTTC; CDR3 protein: CASSDGTSGRGSEQYF
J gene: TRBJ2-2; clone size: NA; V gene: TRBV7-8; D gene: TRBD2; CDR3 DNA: TGTGCCAGCAGCTTAGGACTAGCGGGAGTATCCGGGGAGCTGTTTTTT; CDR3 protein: CASSLGLAGVSGELFF
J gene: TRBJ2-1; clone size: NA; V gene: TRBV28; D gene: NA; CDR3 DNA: TGTGCCAGCAGTTTATGGAGGGGGAATGAGCAGTTCTTC; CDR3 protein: CASSLWRGNEQFF
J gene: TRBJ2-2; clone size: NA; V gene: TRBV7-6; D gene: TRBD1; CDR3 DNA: TGTGCCAGCAGCTTAGCAGGACAGGAGAACACCGGGGAGCTGTTTTTT; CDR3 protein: CASSLAGQENTGELFF
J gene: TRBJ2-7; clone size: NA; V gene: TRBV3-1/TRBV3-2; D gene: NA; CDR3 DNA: TGTGCCAGCAGGGGGGACTTCTACGAGCAGTACTTC; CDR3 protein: CASRGDFYEQYF
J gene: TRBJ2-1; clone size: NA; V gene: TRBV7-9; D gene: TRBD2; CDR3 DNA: TGTGCCAGCAGCTTAGTAGGTAGCGGGGGCTCATATGAGCAGTTCTTC; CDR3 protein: CASSLVGSGGSYEQFF
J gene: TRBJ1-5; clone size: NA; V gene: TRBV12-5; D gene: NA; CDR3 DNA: TGTGCTAGTGGTTTGGTACTACAGCCCCAGCATTTT; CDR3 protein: CASGLVLQPQHF
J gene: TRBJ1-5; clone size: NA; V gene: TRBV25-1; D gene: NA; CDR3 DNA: TGTGCCAGCAGTCCGGGCTTAACGGGGCAGCCCCAGCATTTT; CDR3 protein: CASSPGLTGQPQHF
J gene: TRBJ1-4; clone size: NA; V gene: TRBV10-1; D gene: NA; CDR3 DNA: TGCGCCAGCATAAGGCGGCCTAATGAAAAACTGTTTTTT; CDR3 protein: CASIRRPNEKLFF
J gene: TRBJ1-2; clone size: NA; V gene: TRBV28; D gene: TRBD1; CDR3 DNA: TGTGCCAGCAAAACAGGGGAATATGGCTACACCTTC; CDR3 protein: CASKTGEYGYTF
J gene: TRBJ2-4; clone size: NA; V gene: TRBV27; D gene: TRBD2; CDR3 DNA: TGTGCCAGCAGTTCAGGCGGGAGGGGTAACATTCAGTACTTC; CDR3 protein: CASSSGGRGNIQYF
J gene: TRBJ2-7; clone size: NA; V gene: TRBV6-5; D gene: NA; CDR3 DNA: TGTGCCAGCAGACCCTCATATAGCAGCTCCTACGAGCAGTACTTC; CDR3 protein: CASRPSYSSSYEQYF
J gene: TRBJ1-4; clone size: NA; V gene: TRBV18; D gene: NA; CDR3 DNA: TGTGCCAGCTCACACGGGGGGCAGGCCTATGAAAAACTGTTTTTT; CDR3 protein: CASSHGGQAYEKLFF